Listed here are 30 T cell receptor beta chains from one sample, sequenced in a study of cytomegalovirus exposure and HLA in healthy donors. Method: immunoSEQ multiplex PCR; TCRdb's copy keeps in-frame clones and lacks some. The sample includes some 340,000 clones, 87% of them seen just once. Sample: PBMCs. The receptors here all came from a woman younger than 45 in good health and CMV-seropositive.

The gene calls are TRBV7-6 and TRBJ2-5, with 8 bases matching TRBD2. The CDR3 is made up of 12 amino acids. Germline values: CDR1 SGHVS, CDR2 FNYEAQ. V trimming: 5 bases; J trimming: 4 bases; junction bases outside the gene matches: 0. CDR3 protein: CASSAGGETQYF. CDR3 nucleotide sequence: TGTGCCAGCAGCGCGGGGGGAGAGACCCAGTACTTC.

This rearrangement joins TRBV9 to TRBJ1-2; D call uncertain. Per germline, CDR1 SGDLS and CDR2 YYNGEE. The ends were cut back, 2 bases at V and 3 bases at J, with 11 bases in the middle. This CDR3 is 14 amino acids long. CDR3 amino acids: CASSVGRPYYGYTF. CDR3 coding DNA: TGTGCCAGCAGCGTGGGTAGACCTTACTATGGCTACACCTTC.

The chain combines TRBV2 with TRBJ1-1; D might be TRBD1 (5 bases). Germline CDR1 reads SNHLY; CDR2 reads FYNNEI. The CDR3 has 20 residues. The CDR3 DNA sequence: TGTGCTATCCCAGGCCCAAAAGGCAGGGCTGACAAACACCCACACACTGAAGCTTTCTTT. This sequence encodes CAIPGPKGRADKHPHTEAFF.

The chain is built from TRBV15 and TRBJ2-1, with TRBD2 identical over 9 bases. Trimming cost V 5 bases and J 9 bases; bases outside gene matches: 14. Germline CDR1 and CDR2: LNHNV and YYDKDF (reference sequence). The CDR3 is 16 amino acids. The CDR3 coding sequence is TGTGCCACCAGCGGAGCTTGGCTAGCGGGGCGGGGTGAGCAGTTCTTC. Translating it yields CATSGAWLAGRGEQFF.

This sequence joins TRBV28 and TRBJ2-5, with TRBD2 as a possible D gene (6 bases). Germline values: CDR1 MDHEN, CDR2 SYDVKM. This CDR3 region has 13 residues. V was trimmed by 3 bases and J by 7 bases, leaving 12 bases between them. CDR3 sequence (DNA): TGTGCCAGCAGTTTTGAGACTAGAGGGACCCAGTACTTC. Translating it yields CASSFETRGTQYF.

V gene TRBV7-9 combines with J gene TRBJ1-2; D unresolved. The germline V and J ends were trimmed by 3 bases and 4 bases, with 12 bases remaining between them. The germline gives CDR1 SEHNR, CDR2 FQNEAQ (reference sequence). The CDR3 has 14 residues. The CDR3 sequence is CASSLPVEAYGYTF. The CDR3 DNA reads TGTGCCAGCAGCTTGCCAGTGGAGGCCTATGGCTACACCTTC.

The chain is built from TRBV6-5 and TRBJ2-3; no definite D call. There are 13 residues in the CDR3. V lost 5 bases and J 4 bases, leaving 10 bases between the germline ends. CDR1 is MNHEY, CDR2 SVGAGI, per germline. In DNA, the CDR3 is TGTGCCAGCAGTCCGACGGGCCCAGATACGCAGTATTTT. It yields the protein CASSPTGPDTQYF.

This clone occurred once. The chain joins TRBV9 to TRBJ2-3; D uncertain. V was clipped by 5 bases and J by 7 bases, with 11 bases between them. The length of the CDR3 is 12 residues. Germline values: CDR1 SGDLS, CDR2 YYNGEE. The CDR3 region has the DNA TGTGCCAGCAGTGCAGCTCTAAATACGCAGTATTTT. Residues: CASSAALNTQYF.

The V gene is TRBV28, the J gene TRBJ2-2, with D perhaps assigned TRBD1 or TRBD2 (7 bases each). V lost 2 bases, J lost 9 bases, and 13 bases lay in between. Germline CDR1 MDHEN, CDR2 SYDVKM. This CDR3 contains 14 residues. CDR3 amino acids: CASSLRQGGRELFF. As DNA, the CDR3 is TGTGCCAGCAGTTTAAGACAGGGAGGGAGGGAGCTGTTTTTT.

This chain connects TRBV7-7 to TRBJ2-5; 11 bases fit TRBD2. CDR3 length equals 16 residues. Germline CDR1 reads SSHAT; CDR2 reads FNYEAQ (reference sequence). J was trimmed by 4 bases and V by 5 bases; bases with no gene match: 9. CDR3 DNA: TGTGCCAGCAGCCCCCGTCTAGCGGGAGGCGGAGAGACCCAGTACTTC. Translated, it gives CASSPRLAGGGETQYF.

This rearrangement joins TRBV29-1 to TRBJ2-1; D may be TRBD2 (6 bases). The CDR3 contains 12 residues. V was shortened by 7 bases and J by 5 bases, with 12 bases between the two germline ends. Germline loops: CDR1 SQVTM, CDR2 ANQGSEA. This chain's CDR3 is CSARTIHNEQFF. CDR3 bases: TGCAGCGCCCGGACTATTCACAATGAGCAGTTCTTC.

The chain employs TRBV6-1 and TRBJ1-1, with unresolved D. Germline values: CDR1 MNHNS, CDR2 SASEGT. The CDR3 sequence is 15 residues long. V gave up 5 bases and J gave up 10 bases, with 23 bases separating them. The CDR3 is CASSSPDRKGLGAFF. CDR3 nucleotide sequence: TGTGCCAGCAGTTCCCCGGACCGAAAAGGGCTGGGAGCTTTCTTT.

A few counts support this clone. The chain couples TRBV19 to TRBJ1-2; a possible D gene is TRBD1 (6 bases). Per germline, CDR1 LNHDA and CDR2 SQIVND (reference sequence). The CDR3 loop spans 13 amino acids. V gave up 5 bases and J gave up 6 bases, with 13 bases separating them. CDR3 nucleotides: TGTGCCAGTAGTCAGGGGATTTTGGATGGCTACACCTTC. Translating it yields CASSQGILDGYTF.

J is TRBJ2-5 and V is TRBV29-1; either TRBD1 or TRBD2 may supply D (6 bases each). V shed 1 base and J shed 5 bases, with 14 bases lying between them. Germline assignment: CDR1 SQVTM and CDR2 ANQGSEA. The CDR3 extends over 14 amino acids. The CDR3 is CSVEVRGAVETQYF. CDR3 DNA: TGCAGCGTTGAAGTAAGGGGGGCCGTCGAGACCCAGTACTTC.

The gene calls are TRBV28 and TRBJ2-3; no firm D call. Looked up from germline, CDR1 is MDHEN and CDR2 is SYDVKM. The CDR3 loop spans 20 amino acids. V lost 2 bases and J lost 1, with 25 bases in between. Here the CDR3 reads CASSLIPKRSWGSRTDTQYF. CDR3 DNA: TGTGCCAGCAGTTTAATCCCCAAAAGGTCCTGGGGTAGTCGCACAGATACGCAGTATTTT.

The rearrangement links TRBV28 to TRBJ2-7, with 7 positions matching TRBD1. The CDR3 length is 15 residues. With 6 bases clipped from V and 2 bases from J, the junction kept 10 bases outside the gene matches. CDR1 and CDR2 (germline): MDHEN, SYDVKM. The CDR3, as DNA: TGTGCCAGCAGGTCCCCGGGGCAGGGGGCCTACGAGCAGTACTTC. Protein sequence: CASRSPGQGAYEQYF.

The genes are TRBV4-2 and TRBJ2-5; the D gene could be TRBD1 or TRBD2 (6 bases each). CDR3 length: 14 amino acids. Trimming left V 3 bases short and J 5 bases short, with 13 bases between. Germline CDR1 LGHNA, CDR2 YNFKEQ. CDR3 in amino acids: CASSQGGRGETQYF. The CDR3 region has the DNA TGTGCCAGCAGCCAGGGAGGTAGGGGGGAGACCCAGTACTTC.

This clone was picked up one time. The CDR3 nucleotides are TGTGCCAGCAGTTCCCCACAGGGAAATCAGCCCCAGCATTTT. Amino acid sequence: CASSSPQGNQPQHF. The chain combines TRBV28 with TRBJ1-5, with a weak D call TRBD1 (6 bases). CDR1 MDHEN and CDR2 SYDVKM come from the germline V gene. The V end lost 4 bases, the J end lost 4 bases, and 11 bases lay between the germline ends. This CDR3 region has 14 residues.

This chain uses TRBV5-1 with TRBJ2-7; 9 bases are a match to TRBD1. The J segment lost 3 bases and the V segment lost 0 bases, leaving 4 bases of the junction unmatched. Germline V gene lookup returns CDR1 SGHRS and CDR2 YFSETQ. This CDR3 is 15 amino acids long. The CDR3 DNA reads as TGCGCCAGCAGCTTGGGTGGGACAGGGCTCTACGAGCAGTACTTC. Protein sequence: CASSLGGTGLYEQYF.

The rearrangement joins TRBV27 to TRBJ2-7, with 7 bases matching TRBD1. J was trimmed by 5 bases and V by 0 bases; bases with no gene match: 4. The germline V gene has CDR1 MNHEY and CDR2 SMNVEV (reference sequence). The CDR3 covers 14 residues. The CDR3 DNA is TGTGCCAGCAGTTTATCTGAGGGGGCCCACGAGCAGTACTTC. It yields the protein CASSLSEGAHEQYF.

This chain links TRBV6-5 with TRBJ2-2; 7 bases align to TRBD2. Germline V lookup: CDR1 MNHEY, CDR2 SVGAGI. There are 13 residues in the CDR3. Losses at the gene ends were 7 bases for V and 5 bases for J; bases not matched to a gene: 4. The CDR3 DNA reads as TGTGCCAGCAAACTAGCGCATACCGGGGAGCTGTTTTTT. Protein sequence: CASKLAHTGELFF.

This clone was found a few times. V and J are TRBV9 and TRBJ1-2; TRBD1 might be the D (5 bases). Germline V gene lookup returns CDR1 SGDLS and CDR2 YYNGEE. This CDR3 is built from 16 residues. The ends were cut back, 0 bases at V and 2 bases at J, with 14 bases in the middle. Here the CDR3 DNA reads TGTGCCAGCAGCGTAGCCCTATCGGCAGGGAACTATGGCTACACCTTC. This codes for CASSVALSAGNYGYTF.

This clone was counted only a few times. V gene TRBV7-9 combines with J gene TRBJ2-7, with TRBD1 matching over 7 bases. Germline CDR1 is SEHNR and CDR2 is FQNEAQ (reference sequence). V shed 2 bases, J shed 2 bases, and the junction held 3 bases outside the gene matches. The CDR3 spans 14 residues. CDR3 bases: TGTGCCAGCAGCTTACGAGGGGGCCCCTACGAGCAGTACTTC. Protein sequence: CASSLRGGPYEQYF.

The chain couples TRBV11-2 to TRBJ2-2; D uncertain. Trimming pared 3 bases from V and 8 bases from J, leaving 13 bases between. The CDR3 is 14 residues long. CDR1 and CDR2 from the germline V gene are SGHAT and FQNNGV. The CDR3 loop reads CASSLPLPMGELFF. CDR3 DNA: TGTGCCAGCAGCTTGCCATTGCCGATGGGGGAGCTGTTTTTT.

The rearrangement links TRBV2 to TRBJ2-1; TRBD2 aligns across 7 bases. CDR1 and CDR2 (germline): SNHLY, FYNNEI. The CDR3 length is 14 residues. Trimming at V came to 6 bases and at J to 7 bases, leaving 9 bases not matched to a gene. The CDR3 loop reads CASSGLDSKNEQFF. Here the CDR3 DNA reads TGTGCCAGCAGCGGACTAGATTCTAAGAATGAGCAGTTCTTC.

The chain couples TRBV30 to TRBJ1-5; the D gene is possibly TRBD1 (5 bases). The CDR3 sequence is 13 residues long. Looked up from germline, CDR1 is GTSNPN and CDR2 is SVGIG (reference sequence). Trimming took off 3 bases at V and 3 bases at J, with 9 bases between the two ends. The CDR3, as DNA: TGTGCCTGGAGCATCGGGACCAATCAGCCCCAGCATTTT. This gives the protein CAWSIGTNQPQHF.

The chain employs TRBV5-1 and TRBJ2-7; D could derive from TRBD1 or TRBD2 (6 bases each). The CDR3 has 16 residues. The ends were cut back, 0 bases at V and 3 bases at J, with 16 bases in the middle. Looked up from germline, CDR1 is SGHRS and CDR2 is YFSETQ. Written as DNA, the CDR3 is TGCGCCAGCAGCTTGGAGGGTGGGGGGCGCCTCTACGAGCAGTACTTC. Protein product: CASSLEGGGRLYEQYF.

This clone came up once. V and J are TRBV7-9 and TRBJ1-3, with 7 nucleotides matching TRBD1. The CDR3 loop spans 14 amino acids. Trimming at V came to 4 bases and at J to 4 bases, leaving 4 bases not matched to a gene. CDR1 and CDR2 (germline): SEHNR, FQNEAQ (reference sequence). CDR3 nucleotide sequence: TGTGCCAGCAGCTCAACAGGGGAAGGAAACACCATATATTTT. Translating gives CASSSTGEGNTIYF.

This CDR3 reads CASGLAGYNEQFF. CDR3 DNA: TGTGCCAGTGGACTAGCGGGCTACAATGAGCAGTTCTTC. J is TRBJ2-1 and V is TRBV6-9; 11 bases match TRBD2. With V trimmed by 9 bases and J by 3 bases, 1 base remained unmatched. The CDR3 has 13 amino acids. Germline V gene sequence: CDR1 MNHGY, CDR2 SVAAGI.

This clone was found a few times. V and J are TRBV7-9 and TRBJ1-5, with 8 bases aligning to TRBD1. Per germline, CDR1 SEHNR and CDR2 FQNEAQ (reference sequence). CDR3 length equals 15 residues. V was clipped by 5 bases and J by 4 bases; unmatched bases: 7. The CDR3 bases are TGTGCCAGCAGCCGGACAGGGTGGCCGAATCAGCCCCAGCATTTT. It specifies CASSRTGWPNQPQHF.